The 20 T cell receptor beta chains listed next were all sequenced from one sample in a study of spatial heterogeneity in lung cancer. Findings and limits, study-wide: Mutation tallies in tumors tracked expanded intratumoral alpha and beta TCR counts.

Specified time point: sample taken at primary tumor resection. Using its own MiXCR run on the 5' RACE reads, TCRdb lists one record per CDR3 protein. The repertoire holds more than 10,000 distinct CDR3 sequences, with over 5.5% as singletons. Their target antigens are unknown. Sequenced material: lung tumor tissue, taken at surgery. These receptor sequences come from a female donor with early-stage non-small cell lung cancer.

This clonotype was detected ten times or more. The chain combines TRBV19 with TRBJ2-7; a weak D match, TRBD1 (6 bases). Germline CDR1 is LNHDA and CDR2 is SQIVND (reference sequence). The V end lost 5 bases, the J end lost 1 base, and 15 bases lay between the germline ends. The CDR3 contains 15 residues. The CDR3 DNA follows: TGTGCCAGTAGTGCGTCCTACACAGGGTCCTACGAGCAGTACTTC. As protein: CASSASYTGSYEQYF.

This clonotype was observed at least ten times. Here the CDR3 reads CSARASGRVPFF. CDR3 sequence (DNA): TGCAGTGCGCGGGCTAGCGGGAGGGTGCCGTTCTTC. This chain uses TRBV20-1 with TRBJ2-1, with TRBD2 matching 12 bases. Germline loops: CDR1 DFQATT, CDR2 SNEGSKA (reference sequence). The J segment lost 15 bases and the V segment lost 6 bases, leaving 9 bases of the junction unmatched. This CDR3 is built from 12 residues.

V usage is TRBV6-2 or TRBV6-3 and J usage is TRBJ1-6; unclear D gene. Germline CDR1 is MNHEY and CDR2 is SVGEGT. The CDR3 spans 14 residues. Between the trimmed V and J ends, which lost 2 bases and 6 bases, there was a span of 8 bases. The DNA of the CDR3 is TGTGCCAGCAGTTACCGGGCTTCTAATTCACCCCTCCACTTT. It codes for CASSYRASNSPLHF.

In its sample, this clonotype was seen many times. The chain recombines TRBV20-1 with TRBJ2-2; 9 positions match TRBD2. The CDR3 covers 16 residues. Germline trimming cut 4 bases from V and 6 bases from J; bases unmatched to any gene: 12. CDR1 is DFQATT and CDR2 is SNEGSKA in the germline V gene (reference sequence). The DNA of the CDR3 is TGCAGTGCTAAAAGACGGGAGCGGGGGGCCCCCGGGGAGCTGTTTTTT. Amino acids: CSAKRRERGAPGELFF.

The sample holds many counts of this clonotype. The chain carries TRBV7-9 and TRBJ1-5; D perhaps matches TRBD1 (5 bases). Germline CDR1 reads SEHNR; CDR2 reads FQNEAQ (reference sequence). The CDR3 sequence is 14 residues long. V shed 0 bases and J shed 4 bases, with 7 bases lying between them. Written as DNA, the CDR3 is TGTGCCAGCAGCTTAGCGGCAGGGAATCAGCCCCAGCATTTT. It is translated as CASSLAAGNQPQHF.

In its sample, this clonotype ranks as medium-sized. The V call is TRBV20-1, the J call TRBJ1-5; D may be TRBD1 (6 bases). The V end lost 5 bases, the J end lost 5 bases, and 19 bases lay between the germline ends. Per germline, CDR1 DFQATT and CDR2 SNEGSKA (reference sequence). The CDR3 has 15 amino acids. CDR3 amino acids: CSAVGGGAGDQPQHF. The DNA for the CDR3 is TGCAGTGCTGTCGGGGGGGGCGCAGGGGATCAGCCCCAGCATTTT.

Ten or more counts support this clonotype. This chain joins TRBV7-3 and TRBJ2-1; possible D gene TRBD2, 7 bases. CDR3 size: 15 residues. Trimming took 2 bases from V and 2 from J, leaving 10 bases between them. Germline V gene lookup returns CDR1 SGHTA and CDR2 FQGTGA. The CDR3 spells CASSLGGGPYNEQFF. As DNA, the CDR3 is TGTGCCAGCAGCTTAGGGGGGGGCCCCTACAATGAGCAGTTCTTC.

This clonotype was detected only a few times. The chain employs TRBV4-2 and TRBJ2-5; tentatively, D is TRBD2 (6 bases). The CDR3 covers 15 residues. The germline gives CDR1 LGHNA, CDR2 YNFKEQ. V lost 6 bases and J 3 bases, leaving 17 bases between the germline ends. CDR3 DNA: TGTGCCAGCAGTCCGACCGGGACTGTAGAAGAGACCCAGTACTTC. The encoded protein is CASSPTGTVEETQYF.

This clonotype has a count of ten or more. The rearrangement uses TRBV25-1 and TRBJ1-2; a weak D match, TRBD1 (5 bases). The CDR3 extends over 15 amino acids. With 10 bases removed from V and 2 bases from J, the gap between germline ends came to 20 bases. Germline assignment: CDR1 MGHDK and CDR2 SYGVNS. The CDR3, as DNA: TGTGCCATCCCCCAGGCCCGGGGGGGGAACTATGGCTACACCTTC. Protein: CAIPQARGGNYGYTF.

The table lists this clonotype with many counts. The chain uses TRBV4-2 and TRBJ1-5; D remains ambiguous. The CDR3 has 13 residues. Germline V gene sequence: CDR1 LGHNA, CDR2 YNFKEQ. V gave up 11 bases and J gave up 3 bases, with 14 bases separating them. CDR3 sequence: CAELRSANQPQHF. The CDR3, as DNA: TGTGCCGAGCTCAGGTCGGCCAATCAGCCCCAGCATTTT.

This clonotype was observed at least ten times. The V call is TRBV6-1, the J call TRBJ2-7; the D gene could be TRBD1 or TRBD2 (5 bases each). The CDR3 totals 18 residues. V lost 6 bases, J lost 3 bases, and 27 bases lay in between. The germline gives CDR1 MNHNS, CDR2 SASEGT. CDR3 sequence reads: CASRRGLALGQGHYEQYF. CDR3 DNA sequence: TGTGCCAGCAGGCGAGGATTAGCGTTGGGGCAGGGCCACTACGAGCAGTACTTC.

This clonotype was seen ten or more times. The chain joins TRBV7-9 to TRBJ2-7; TRBD2 is a possible D gene (6 bases). Trimming took 2 bases from V and 6 from J, leaving 8 bases between them. The CDR3 spans 12 residues. Germline V gene data show CDR1 as SEHNR and CDR2 as FQNEAQ (reference sequence). The CDR3 is CASSLIGGEQYF. The CDR3 DNA reads TGTGCCAGCAGCTTAATCGGGGGCGAGCAGTACTTC.

This clonotype was counted many times. The rearrangement joins TRBV7-6 to TRBJ2-4; D uncertain. Germline CDR1 is SGHVS and CDR2 is FNYEAQ. The CDR3 sequence is 10 residues long. With 6 bases removed from V and 6 bases from J, the gap between germline ends came to 3 bases. The CDR3 spells CASSLNIQYF. DNA for the CDR3: TGTGCCAGCAGTTTAAACATTCAGTACTTC.

This clonotype was observed many times. The chain joins TRBV2 to TRBJ2-1; D possibly corresponds to TRBD2 (5 bases). The V end was cut by 4 bases, the J end by 5 bases, with 15 bases between. Germline V lookup: CDR1 SNHLY, CDR2 FYNNEI. The CDR3 is made up of 15 amino acids. The CDR3 sequence is CASSVNRGIHNEQFF. The CDR3 DNA is TGTGCCAGCAGTGTAAATAGAGGGATCCACAATGAGCAGTTCTTC.

This clonotype was counted at least ten times. This chain connects TRBV7-9 to TRBJ2-1; 9 bases are a match to TRBD2. The CDR3 covers 15 residues. The V segment lost 1 base and the J segment 8 bases; nucleotides outside the gene matches: 6. CDR1 SEHNR and CDR2 FQNEAQ come from the germline V gene (reference sequence). CDR3 sequence: CASSLGGGALDEQFF. The CDR3 DNA follows: TGTGCCAGCAGCTTAGGCGGGGGGGCCTTGGATGAGCAGTTCTTC.

Many counts were recorded for this clonotype. The chain employs TRBV7-9 and TRBJ1-2; D unclear. The ends were cut back, 5 bases at V and 0 bases at J, with 7 bases in the middle. CDR3 length: 13 residues. Germline V gives CDR1 SEHNR, CDR2 FQNEAQ (reference sequence). The CDR3 here is CASSQLANYGYTF. The CDR3 DNA follows: TGTGCCAGCAGCCAGTTAGCTAACTATGGCTACACCTTC.

This clonotype was seen at least ten times. V gene TRBV7-9 combines with J gene TRBJ1-1, with D tentatively TRBD1 (6 bases). This CDR3 is 12 amino acids long. CDR1 and CDR2 from the germline V gene are SEHNR and FQNEAQ (reference sequence). Trimming stripped 7 bases from V and 11 bases from J, with 17 bases between. This CDR3 is CASTDITGPAFF. The CDR3 DNA follows: TGTGCCAGCACCGACATTACAGGGCCCGCTTTCTTT. Complete variable domain (other parts from reference TRBV7-9 and TRBJ1-1): DTGVSQNPRHKITKRGQNVTFRCDPISEHNRLYWYRQTLGQGPEFLTYFQNEAQLEKSRLLSDRFSAERPKGSFSTLEIQRTEQGDSAMYLCASTDITGPAFFGQGTRLTVV.

By share of the sample, this clonotype is medium-sized. This chain joins TRBV18 and TRBJ1-5; 10 nucleotides agree with TRBD1. This CDR3 spans 15 amino acids. The germline CDR1 and CDR2 sequences are KGHSH and LQKENI. Unmatched junction bases numbered 5, after V lost 3 bases and J lost 6 bases. CDR3 in amino acids: CASSPTDRGSQPQHF. In nucleotides, the CDR3 is TGTGCCAGCTCACCCACGGACAGGGGGAGTCAGCCCCAGCATTTT. Full variable domain (remainder filled in from reference TRBV18 and TRBJ1-5): NAGVMQNPRHLVRRRGQEARLRCSPMKGHSHVYWYRQLPEEGLKFMVYLQKENIIDESGMPKERFSAEFPKEGPSILRIQQVVRGDSAAYFCASSPTDRGSQPQHFGDGTRLSIL.

This clonotype came up many times. The V call is TRBV7-2, the J call TRBJ1-4; tentatively, D is TRBD1 (6 bases). Germline assignment: CDR1 SGHTA and CDR2 FQGNSA. Trimming took 1 base from V and 7 from J, leaving 13 bases between them. CDR3 length equals 15 residues. The CDR3 sequence: CASSLDPTGSEKLFF. The CDR3 DNA follows: TGTGCCAGCAGCTTAGACCCCACAGGGAGTGAAAAACTGTTTTTT.

Ten or more counts support this clonotype. The J gene is TRBJ2-7, the V gene TRBV29-1, with D possibly being TRBD1 or TRBD2 (6 bases each). Per the germline V gene, CDR1 is SQVTM and CDR2 is ANQGSEA. V shed 6 bases and J shed 2 bases, with 14 bases lying between them. The CDR3 consists of 13 residues. The CDR3 here is CSVLVGGTYEQYF. CDR3 DNA: TGCAGCGTCCTGGTGGGGGGCACCTACGAGCAGTACTTC.